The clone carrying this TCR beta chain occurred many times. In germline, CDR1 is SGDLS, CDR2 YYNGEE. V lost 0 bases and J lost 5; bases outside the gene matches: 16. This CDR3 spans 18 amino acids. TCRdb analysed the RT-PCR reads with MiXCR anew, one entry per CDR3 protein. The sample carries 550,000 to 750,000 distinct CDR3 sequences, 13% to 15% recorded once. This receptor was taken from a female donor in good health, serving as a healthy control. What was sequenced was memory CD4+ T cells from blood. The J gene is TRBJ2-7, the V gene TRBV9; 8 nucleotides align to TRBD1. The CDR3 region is CASSVGPSPRTGPHEQYF. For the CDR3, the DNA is TGTGCCAGCAGCGTAGGCCCCTCTCCGAGGACAGGGCCCCACGAGCAGTACTTC.